This T cell receptor (beta chain) was observed in a study of type 1 regulatory T cells. Whole-study context: An in vitro protocol generated T-allo10, a Tr1-enriched, alloantigen-specific CD4 T cell product.

The V gene lost 0 bases and the J gene lost 8 bases, with 13 bases spanning the gap. Germline CDR1 is MNHEY and CDR2 is SVGEGT. This CDR3 region has 14 residues. This clonotype was counted only a few times. The antigen remains unidentified. TCRdb independently ran MiXCR on the reads; one entry per CDR3 protein. The data contain tens of thousands of distinct CDR3 sequences, roughly 72% of them seen just once; the ten biggest clones take up 11% to 15%. Graft donor-derived T-allo10 cells were described as host-alloantigen-specific, anergic, and alloantigen-specifically suppressive. The chain joins TRBV6-2 or TRBV6-3 to TRBJ1-2; a weak D match, TRBD1 (6 bases). The source of this sequence is a human donor in good health. The sequenced sample consisted of cultured T cells, either the whole culture or a sorted T cell fraction (not recorded which). Specified subset: Tr1-enriched cell product generated in vitro against host alloantigens. The CDR3 region is CASSYSRGRRGYTF. Here the CDR3 DNA reads TGTGCCAGCAGTTACTCTCGGGGGCGGCGCGGCTACACCTTC.